These 17 T cell receptor beta chains were all obtained from the same sample, sequenced in a study of TIL therapy for anti-PD-1-resistant metastatic lung cancer. The immunoSEQ assay was v3. The table came from immunoSEQ multiplex PCR; TCRdb's copy has only in-frame clones and leaves some out. The sample has some 6,300 clones; over 65% are singletons. The sample's time point: pre-treatment sample, taken before nivolumab and TIL therapy. The tumor samples were excised metastases, mostly pleural nodules or supraclavicular lymph nodes. The input for sequencing was tumor tissue, taken at baseline. The receptors stem from a person aged 25-85 years with non-small cell lung cancer.

The rearrangement uses TRBV5-1 and TRBJ2-3, with 12 nucleotides matching TRBD2. V trimming: 4 bases; J trimming: 2 bases; junction bases outside the gene matches: 11. Germline CDR1 SGHRS, CDR2 YFSETQ. The CDR3 is 18 amino acids. CDR3 loop: CASSPSLAGGPVTDTQYF. The CDR3 DNA sequence: TGCGCCAGCAGCCCCTCTCTAGCGGGGGGGCCGGTCACAGATACGCAGTATTTT.

The chain employs TRBV15 and TRBJ1-2, with unresolved D. The CDR3 has 15 amino acids. Trimming took 0 bases from V and 8 from J, leaving 16 bases between them. CDR1 is LNHNV and CDR2 is YYDKDF in the germline V gene (reference sequence). The CDR3 sequence: CATSRDFGDTGGYTF. The CDR3 region has the DNA TGTGCCACCAGCAGAGATTTTGGGGATACGGGAGGCTACACCTTC.

The V gene is TRBV2, the J gene TRBJ1-1, with TRBD1 as a possible D gene (6 bases). This CDR3 comprises 13 residues. Germline V CDR1 and CDR2: SNHLY, FYNNEI. V gave up 6 bases and J gave up 1 base, with 9 bases separating them. The CDR3 spells CASRSRGNTEAFF. CDR3 bases: TGTGCCAGCAGGAGCAGGGGGAACACTGAAGCTTTCTTT.

The chain recombines TRBV12-3 or TRBV12-4 with TRBJ1-2; D is unclear. The length of the CDR3 is 13 residues. The V end lost 6 bases, the J end lost 5 bases, and 13 bases lay between the germline ends. The CDR3 loop reads CASSPGFRYGYTF. CDR3 bases: TGTGCCAGCAGCCCTGGGTTCCGGTATGGCTACACCTTC.

The genes are TRBV10-3 and TRBJ2-1, with 9 bases aligning to TRBD1. The germline gives CDR1 ENHRY, CDR2 SYGVKD. V lost 1 base, J lost 5 bases, and 3 bases stayed unmatched. The length of the CDR3 is 15 residues. CDR3 sequence reads: CAISEWGQGNNEQFF. CDR3 bases: TGTGCCATCAGTGAGTGGGGACAGGGTAACAATGAGCAGTTCTTC.

This chain uses TRBV18 with TRBJ2-5; 9 bases fit TRBD1. Germline assignment: CDR1 KGHSH and CDR2 LQKENI. The V segment lost 0 bases and the J segment 5 bases; nucleotides outside the gene matches: 7. There are 16 residues in the CDR3. This CDR3 reads CASSPPHGQGWETQYF. CDR3 in DNA: TGTGCCAGCTCACCACCTCACGGACAGGGGTGGGAGACCCAGTACTTC.

The V call is TRBV18, the J call TRBJ2-7; D possibly corresponds to TRBD1 (7 bases). Germline V gives CDR1 KGHSH, CDR2 LQKENI. V gave up 3 bases and J gave up 2 bases, with 14 bases separating them. There are 15 residues in the CDR3. The CDR3 DNA is TGTGCCAGCTCACCTTCGGCAGGGGGGACCTACGAGCAGTACGTC. Its translation is CASSPSAGGTYEQYV.

This clone appeared a few times. This chain connects TRBV5-4 to TRBJ1-3; D gene ambiguous. Trimming cost V 2 bases and J 2 bases, with 8 bases left between them. Germline-derived CDR1 and CDR2 are SGHNT and YYREEE (reference sequence). This CDR3 has 14 amino acids. The CDR3 is CASSFSRTGNTIYF. CDR3 coding DNA: TGTGCCAGCAGCTTTAGTAGGACTGGAAACACCATATATTTT.

This chain connects TRBV6-1 to TRBJ1-2; D is ambiguous. V lost 2 bases and J 5 bases, leaving 12 bases between the germline ends. Germline values: CDR1 MNHNS, CDR2 SASEGT. There are 14 residues in the CDR3. The CDR3 region has the DNA TGTGCCAGCAGTGAAACGAATACGGTTTATGGCTACACCTTC. This encodes CASSETNTVYGYTF.

This chain joins TRBV6-4 and TRBJ1-5, with 8 bases fitting TRBD1. The trim removed 3 bases at V and 7 bases at J, leaving 14 bases unmatched. CDR1 MRHNA and CDR2 SNTAGT come from the germline V gene. There are 17 residues in the CDR3. CDR3: CASSEGRGLGAKQPQHF. The CDR3 nucleotides read TGTGCCAGCAGTGAGGGCAGGGGGCTGGGGGCGAAGCAGCCCCAGCATTTT.

This clone was seen more than once but under ten times. CDR3: CASTGDLTETQYF. As DNA, the CDR3 is TGTGCCAGCACGGGCGACCTGACAGAGACCCAGTACTTC. The rearrangement links TRBV12-3 or TRBV12-4 to TRBJ2-5; no reliable D call. The CDR3 runs to 13 residues. The germline V and J ends were trimmed by 7 bases and 4 bases, with 13 bases remaining between them.

This chain joins TRBV7-3 and TRBJ2-1, with D possibly matching TRBD1 (6 bases). Germline CDR1 SGHTA, CDR2 FQGTGA. There are 15 residues in the CDR3. Trimming removed 5 bases from V and 5 bases from J, with 16 bases in between. The CDR3 is CASSPSWAGDNEQFF. The CDR3 DNA follows: TGTGCCAGCAGCCCCAGCTGGGCAGGGGACAATGAGCAGTTCTTC.

The chain recombines TRBV7-2 with TRBJ2-2; D is undetermined. V was shortened by 5 bases and J by 1 base, with 5 bases between the two germline ends. The CDR3 extends over 13 amino acids. Germline V lookup: CDR1 SGHTA, CDR2 FQGNSA. The DNA for the CDR3 is TGTGCCAGCAGCCCAGGGAACACCGGGGAGCTGTTTTTT. Protein sequence: CASSPGNTGELFF.

This clone was picked up a small number of times. V gene TRBV20-1 combines with J gene TRBJ2-5; D is unclear. Between the trimmed V and J ends, which lost 4 bases and 7 bases, there was a span of 10 bases. CDR3 size: 11 residues. From germline, CDR1 is DFQATT and CDR2 SNEGSKA (reference sequence). The CDR3 is CSAINAGTQYF. CDR3 sequence (DNA): TGCAGTGCTATAAACGCCGGGACCCAGTACTTC.

The rearrangement uses TRBV7-9 and TRBJ1-5; 8 nucleotides align to TRBD1. J was trimmed by 6 bases and V by 9 bases; bases with no gene match: 13. The V gene's germline CDR1 is SEHNR and CDR2 FQNEAQ (reference sequence). The CDR3 has 15 residues. The CDR3 DNA reads as TGTGCCAGTCACGAACTCGGACAGGGCGGTCAGCCCCAGCATTTT. Translating gives CASHELGQGGQPQHF. Using reference TRBV7-9 and TRBJ1-5 for the parts outside the CDR3, the full variable domain is DTGVSQNPRHKITKRGQNVTFRCDPISEHNRLYWYRQTLGQGPEFLTYFQNEAQLEKSRLLSDRFSAERPKGSFSTLEIQRTEQGDSAMYLCASHELGQGGQPQHFGDGTRLSIL.

The chain couples TRBV3-1 (or the pseudogene TRBV3-2) to TRBJ2-7; TRBD2 matches 13 bases. This CDR3 has 14 amino acids. Trimming removed 3 bases from V and 4 bases from J; junction bases left unmatched: 0. Germline CDR1 LGHDT, CDR2 YNNKEL (reference sequence). The chain's CDR3 is CASSQGLAGYEQYF. The CDR3 DNA reads as TGTGCCAGCAGCCAGGGACTAGCGGGGTACGAGCAGTACTTC.

This chain connects TRBV24-1 to TRBJ1-2, with no clear D. V was trimmed by 5 bases and J by 8 bases, leaving 17 bases between them. CDR3 length equals 14 residues. Germline V CDR1 and CDR2: KGHDR, SFDVKD. The chain's CDR3 is CATSGNDPAFGYTF. As DNA, the CDR3 is TGTGCCACCAGTGGAAACGATCCGGCGTTCGGCTACACCTTC.